These 26 T cell receptor beta chains originate from one sample sequenced in a study of blood T cell repertoires in COVID-19. Clones were sequenced by immunoSEQ multiplex PCR, and TCRdb holds only the in-frame ones, with some missing. The table records under 250,000 clones, 80% of them present only once. Source material: PBMCs or T cells enriched from blood (not recorded which). The source is a man between 25 and 39 years old with acute COVID-19.

As regards this clone: Other DNA sequences from this sample encode an identical CDR3 as well. The J gene is TRBJ1-5, the V gene TRBV5-5; TRBD1 aligns across 9 bases. CDR3 size: 14 residues. Germline assignment: CDR1 SGHKS and CDR2 YYEKEE (reference sequence). After removal of 3 bases from V and 5 bases from J, the junction contained 3 bases not matched to a gene. Written as DNA, the CDR3 is TGTGCCAGCAGCTCCGGACAGGGGCATCAGCCCCAGCATTTT. It is translated as CASSSGQGHQPQHF. The full variable domain, with the rest looked up from reference TRBV5-5 and TRBJ1-5, is DAGVTQSPTHLIKTRGQQVTLRCSPISGHKSVSWYQQVLGQGPQFIFQYYEKEERGRGNFPDRFSARQFPNYSSELNVNALLLGDSALYLCASSSGQGHQPQHFGDGTRLSIL.

The chain combines TRBV4-1 with TRBJ1-1, with D tentatively TRBD1 (5 bases). The CDR3 extends over 16 amino acids. Germline V lookup: CDR1 MGHRA, CDR2 YSYEKL. The V and J ends lost 3 bases and 6 bases respectively, with 20 bases between them. The CDR3 region is CASSHAGQMSLAEAFF. DNA of the CDR3: TGCGCCAGCAGCCATGCAGGGCAGATGTCTCTCGCTGAAGCTTTCTTT.

This clone was counted once. The chain links TRBV9 to TRBJ2-2; weak D call: TRBD2 (6 bases). The V end was cut by 3 bases, the J end by 6 bases, with 9 bases between. The CDR3 loop spans 13 amino acids. CDR1 and CDR2 from the germline V gene are SGDLS and YYNGEE. The CDR3 is CASSGGGSGELFF. The CDR3 DNA follows: TGTGCCAGCAGCGGTGGGGGGTCCGGGGAGCTGTTTTTT.

This sequence joins TRBV2 and TRBJ2-7; unclear D gene. This CDR3 has 11 residues. With 4 bases removed from V and 6 bases from J, the gap between germline ends came to 7 bases. The germline V gene encodes CDR1 SNHLY and CDR2 FYNNEI. In DNA form, the CDR3 reads TGTGCCAGCAGTGTCGAGTTCGAGCAGTACTTC. This translates into CASSVEFEQYF.

V usage is TRBV5-5 and J usage is TRBJ2-3; D might be TRBD1 (6 bases). Germline V gene data show CDR1 as SGHKS and CDR2 as YYEKEE (reference sequence). The CDR3 has 14 amino acids. The V and J ends lost 4 bases and 3 bases respectively, with 12 bases between them. CDR3: CASSISGVTDTQYF. CDR3 sequence (DNA): TGTGCCAGCAGCATATCAGGGGTGACAGATACGCAGTATTTT.

V and J are TRBV20-1 and TRBJ2-2; D is unclear. This CDR3 region has 11 residues. The V gene lost 2 bases and the J gene lost 10 bases, with 8 bases spanning the gap. Germline loops: CDR1 DFQATT, CDR2 SNEGSKA (reference sequence). CDR3 region: CSARSRSELFF. CDR3 coding DNA: TGCAGTGCTAGATCGAGGTCGGAGCTGTTTTTT.

This clone has only a few counts. CDR3 coding DNA: TGTGCCAGCAAGACAGGGACAGGGGCCACAGATACGCAGTATTTT. It translates to CASKTGTGATDTQYF. This rearrangement joins TRBV6-4 to TRBJ2-3; 10 bases fit TRBD1. The CDR3 covers 15 residues. With V trimmed by 7 bases and J by 2 bases, 6 bases remained unmatched. Germline assignment: CDR1 MRHNA and CDR2 SNTAGT.

The chain recombines TRBV27 with TRBJ2-5; 13 bases match TRBD2. The germline V gene encodes CDR1 MNHEY and CDR2 SMNVEV (reference sequence). CDR3 length: 19 amino acids. With 5 bases clipped from V and 4 bases from J, the junction kept 16 bases outside the gene matches. CDR3 nucleotides: TGTGCCAGCAGTCCGCCGCACAAGACTAGCGGGGGGTTTGGAGAGACCCAGTACTTC. Its protein product is CASSPPHKTSGGFGETQYF.

This clone turned up a few times. The J gene is TRBJ2-2, the V gene TRBV27; perhaps TRBD1 as D (6 bases). The CDR3 is 16 amino acids. Looked up from germline, CDR1 is MNHEY and CDR2 is SMNVEV (reference sequence). With 0 bases removed from V and 4 bases from J, the gap between germline ends came to 12 bases. The DNA for the CDR3 is TGTGCCAGCAGTTTATCGACCCCAGGGGTCACCGGGGAGCTGTTTTTT. It yields the protein CASSLSTPGVTGELFF.

The V and J genes are TRBV27 and TRBJ1-2, with TRBD1 matching 8 bases. CDR1 and CDR2 (germline): MNHEY, SMNVEV (reference sequence). The CDR3 loop spans 15 amino acids. J lost 4 bases, V lost 2 bases, and 6 bases had no gene match. CDR3 residues: CASSLRTGTGYGYTF. For the CDR3, the DNA is TGTGCCAGCAGTTTACGCACCGGGACAGGCTATGGCTACACCTTC.

The chain recombines TRBV29-1 with TRBJ1-2; TRBD1 agrees at 10 bases. From germline, CDR1 is SQVTM and CDR2 ANQGSEA. Trimming removed 3 bases from V and 8 bases from J; junction bases left unmatched: 3. The CDR3 is 12 amino acids. CDR3 in DNA: TGCAGCGTTGATGACAGGGGGCTAGGCTACACCTTC. This gives the protein CSVDDRGLGYTF.

The chain links TRBV2 to TRBJ2-1, with TRBD1 matching 12 bases. Germline-derived CDR1 and CDR2 are SNHLY and FYNNEI. The CDR3 covers 14 residues. Unmatched junction bases numbered 5, after V lost 7 bases and J lost 7 bases. The CDR3: CASKGTGGLNEQFF. The CDR3 DNA reads as TGTGCCAGCAAAGGGACAGGGGGCTTAAATGAGCAGTTCTTC.

The rearrangement joins TRBV4-2 to TRBJ1-2; 8 bases align to TRBD1. In germline, CDR1 is LGHNA, CDR2 YNFKEQ. Germline trimming cut 0 bases from V and 1 base from J; bases unmatched to any gene: 7. This CDR3 spans 17 amino acids. CDR3 sequence reads: CASSQDPTGDFNYGYTF. DNA of the CDR3: TGTGCCAGCAGCCAAGATCCGACAGGGGACTTTAACTATGGCTACACCTTC.

This clone has a single count. The chain carries TRBV30 and TRBJ1-4; maybe TRBD1 (6 bases). There are 15 residues in the CDR3. Per the germline V gene, CDR1 is GTSNPN and CDR2 is SVGIG (reference sequence). V was clipped by 5 bases and J by 8 bases, with 21 bases between them. The DNA of the CDR3 is TGTGCCTGGGCCGGGACACGGACCTCAATGGAAAAACTGTTTTTT. Amino acids: CAWAGTRTSMEKLFF.

The CDR3 bases are TGTGCCAGCTCAGAGGCGGGGGGGCAAGATACGCAGTATTTT. It codes for CASSEAGGQDTQYF. The chain has TRBV18 and TRBJ2-3; 9 bases map to TRBD2. The germline V gene has CDR1 KGHSH and CDR2 LQKENI. After removal of 5 bases from V and 5 bases from J, the junction contained 5 bases not matched to a gene. The CDR3 is made up of 14 amino acids.

The gene calls are TRBV19 and TRBJ2-3; D is perhaps TRBD1 (6 bases). This CDR3 spans 14 amino acids. Trimming took off 5 bases at V and 3 bases at J, with 12 bases between the two ends. Germline CDR1 and CDR2: LNHDA and SQIVND (reference sequence). The CDR3 region is CASSVGARTDTQYF. CDR3 sequence (DNA): TGTGCCAGTAGTGTGGGGGCGAGGACAGATACGCAGTATTTT.

Points on this clone: Its ends do not fully match the called genes, so a read error is possible. The chain links TRBV19 to TRBJ1-3; D is unclear. CDR1 and CDR2 from the germline V gene are LNHDA and SQIVND (reference sequence). The CDR3 sequence is 10 residues long. CDR3 sequence: CASIGDTIYF. The CDR3 region has the DNA TGTGCCAGTATTGGAGACACCATATATTTT.

The table lists this clone with a count of one. The chain carries TRBV30 and TRBJ2-7; TRBD1 is a possible D gene (5 bases). Germline CDR1 reads GTSNPN; CDR2 reads SVGIG (reference sequence). V lost 2 bases, J lost 6 bases, and 17 bases lay in between. This CDR3 comprises 14 residues. The CDR3 loop is CAWSISGPYSEQYF. CDR3 nucleotide sequence: TGTGCCTGGAGTATATCAGGGCCCTACTCCGAGCAGTACTTC.

The gene calls are TRBV18 and TRBJ2-2; 11 bases agree with TRBD1. The J segment lost 4 bases and the V segment lost 5 bases, leaving 3 bases of the junction unmatched. The germline gives CDR1 KGHSH, CDR2 LQKENI. This CDR3 has 15 amino acids. The CDR3 sequence is CASSTGTGGTGELFF. DNA for the CDR3: TGTGCCAGCTCAACGGGGACAGGGGGCACCGGGGAGCTGTTTTTT.

The chain has TRBV20-1 and TRBJ2-3; 7 nucleotides match TRBD2. Germline CDR1 DFQATT, CDR2 SNEGSKA (reference sequence). This CDR3 has 11 residues. J lost 4 bases, V lost 6 bases, and 1 base had no gene match. CDR3 sequence reads: CSAGGSDTQYF. As DNA, the CDR3 is TGCAGTGCCGGGGGGTCAGATACGCAGTATTTT.

This clone came up a few times. V usage is TRBV19 and J usage is TRBJ1-2; TRBD1 matches 7 bases. The CDR3 has 14 residues. Unmatched junction bases numbered 11, after V lost 6 bases and J lost 7 bases. Germline CDR1 and CDR2: LNHDA and SQIVND (reference sequence). CDR3 coding DNA: TGTGCCAGTAGCGCGGGACAGACGCTTTTTGGCTACACCTTC. It codes for CASSAGQTLFGYTF.

The chain recombines TRBV2 with TRBJ1-2; 12 bases are a match to TRBD1. V shed 2 bases, J shed 10 bases, and the junction held 5 bases outside the gene matches. Germline CDR1 is SNHLY and CDR2 is FYNNEI. The CDR3 loop spans 14 amino acids. This chain's CDR3 is CASSEMGQGAYYTF. The CDR3 nucleotides read TGTGCCAGCAGTGAAATGGGACAGGGGGCGTACTACACCTTC.

This clone has a handful of counts. The CDR3 loop is CASSFLNQPQHF. Written as DNA, the CDR3 is TGTGCCAGCAGCTTCCTTAATCAGCCCCAGCATTTT. The chain recombines TRBV7-9 with TRBJ1-5; D is unresolved. This CDR3 contains 12 residues. The V end lost 3 bases, the J end lost 4 bases, and 4 bases lay between the germline ends. From germline, CDR1 is SEHNR and CDR2 FQNEAQ (reference sequence).

The chain combines TRBV6-5 with TRBJ2-7; 8 bases match TRBD1. Germline CDR1 and CDR2: MNHEY and SVGAGI. This CDR3 contains 13 residues. Trimming at V came to 4 bases and at J to 7 bases, leaving 6 bases not matched to a gene. The CDR3 region has the DNA TGTGCCAGCAGTTTGGGACAGGCTACGGAGCAGTACTTC. This codes for CASSLGQATEQYF.

The chain links TRBV6-5 to TRBJ2-7; tentatively, D is TRBD1 (6 bases). V lost 2 bases to trimming and J lost 6 bases, with 14 bases between them. The CDR3 runs to 14 residues. In germline, CDR1 is MNHEY, CDR2 SVGAGI. CDR3 region: CASSYGQGNGEQYF. The CDR3 DNA follows: TGTGCCAGCAGTTACGGGCAGGGGAATGGCGAGCAGTACTTC.

The rearrangement links TRBV29-1 to TRBJ2-5; D might be TRBD1 (5 bases). Trimming shortened V by 4 bases and J by 4 bases, and 19 bases separated the two germline ends. The CDR3 runs to 15 residues. Germline-derived CDR1 and CDR2 are SQVTM and ANQGSEA. Here the CDR3 DNA reads TGCAGCGTTGCGATATCAGGGTCGGTAGGAGAGACCCAGTACTTC. It is translated as CSVAISGSVGETQYF.